This is a list of T cell receptor beta chains from one sample in a study of blood T cell repertoires in COVID-19. Only in-frame clones appear in the TCRdb table, and some are missing; sequencing was by immunoSEQ multiplex PCR. The sample includes hundreds of thousands of clones, 89% of them seen just once. The sample taken for sequencing was PBMCs or T cells enriched from blood (not recorded which). Receptor source: a woman aged 25 to 45 with acute COVID-19. CDR3s include the opening cysteine and the closing phenylalanine or tryptophan. D genes are given only for firm matches. A clone size is listed for some rows: how often the clone was seen (once, few, many), or a class if it is expanded.

J gene | clone size | D gene | V gene | CDR3 DNA | CDR3 protein
TRBJ1-2 | . | . | TRBV4-3 | TGCGCCAGCCGGTCCGGGGACAATGGCTACACCTTC | CASRSGDNGYTF
TRBJ1-1 | few | . | TRBV29-1 | TGCAGCGTTGATCAGTGGGGGGGGACAGAAGCTTTCTTT | CSVDQWGGTEAFF
TRBJ2-2 | . | . | TRBV5-1 | TGCGCCAGCAGCTTGGGTTGGACACCGAACACCGGGGAGCTGTTTTTT | CASSLGWTPNTGELFF
TRBJ1-2 | . | . | TRBV28 | TGTGCCAGCAGTTTAGATAGTAACTATGGCTACACCTTC | CASSLDSNYGYTF
TRBJ2-4 | . | TRBD1 | TRBV7-2 | TGTGCCAGCAGCCCACACCCCAGGGGGCGCGTATTTGCCAAAAACATTCAGTACTTC | CASSPHPRGRVFAKNIQYF
TRBJ2-5 | . | TRBD2 | TRBV6-1 | TGTGCCAGCAGTGAATGGGGGGGGGAGACCCAGTACTTC | CASSEWGGETQYF
TRBJ1-5 | . | TRBD1 | TRBV5-8 | TGTGCCAGCAGCTGGGACCGGGACAGGGGCAATCAGCCCCAGCATTTT | CASSWDRDRGNQPQHF
TRBJ2-7 | . | . | TRBV7-3 | TGTGCCAGCAGCTTAGTGGCAGAATCCTACGAGCAGTACTTC | CASSLVAESYEQYF
TRBJ1-1 | . | . | TRBV4-2 | TGTGCCAGCCGGGACACCATGAACACTGAAGCTTTCTTT | CASRDTMNTEAFF
TRBJ1-3 | . | . | TRBV5-4 | TGTGCCAGCAGCTCGACAGCGAACTCTGGAAACACCATATATTTT | CASSSTANSGNTIYF
TRBJ2-7 | . | . | TRBV30 | TGTGCCTGGAGCAACTACGAGCAGTACTTC | CAWSNYEQYF
TRBJ2-4 | once | . | TRBV4-1 | TGCGCCAGCAGCTCGTTCTTGACTAGAAACAAAAACATTCAGTACTTC | CASSSFLTRNKNIQYF
TRBJ1-5 | . | . | TRBV27 | TGTGCCAGCAGTTTGTATGCGGGGCAGCCCCAGCATTTT | CASSLYAGQPQHF
TRBJ1-2 | . | TRBD1 | TRBV4-3 | TGCGCCAGCAGCCAAGACGAGTACGACAGGGCGTATGGCTACACCTTC | CASSQDEYDRAYGYTF
TRBJ1-2 | . | TRBD1 | TRBV28 | TGTGCCAGCCATATACAGGGGGCGCTTGGCTACACCTTC | CASHIQGALGYTF
TRBJ1-2 | . | . | TRBV29-1 | TGCAGCGTTGTGGAGAACTATGGCTACACCTTC | CSVVENYGYTF